This TCR beta chain was identified in a study of T cell changes during pregnancy in multiple sclerosis. Profiling relied on immunoSEQ multiplex PCR, and the TCRdb table lists in-frame clones only, not all of them. The table shows approximately 50,000 clones, with about nine tenths occurring only once. The CDR3 sequence is 13 residues long. V was trimmed by 2 bases and J by 7 bases, leaving 9 bases between them. Germline CDR1 MRHNA, CDR2 SNTAGT. The chain carries TRBV6-4 and TRBJ2-1; tentatively, D is TRBD1 (5 bases). This clonotype originated in a female donor in good health, enrolled as a control in a pregnancy study. The specimen was peripheral blood, collected in the third trimester of pregnancy. CDR3 in DNA: TGTGCCAGCAGTGACGACAGAGCGAATGAGCAGTTCTTC. Protein: CASSDDRANEQFF.